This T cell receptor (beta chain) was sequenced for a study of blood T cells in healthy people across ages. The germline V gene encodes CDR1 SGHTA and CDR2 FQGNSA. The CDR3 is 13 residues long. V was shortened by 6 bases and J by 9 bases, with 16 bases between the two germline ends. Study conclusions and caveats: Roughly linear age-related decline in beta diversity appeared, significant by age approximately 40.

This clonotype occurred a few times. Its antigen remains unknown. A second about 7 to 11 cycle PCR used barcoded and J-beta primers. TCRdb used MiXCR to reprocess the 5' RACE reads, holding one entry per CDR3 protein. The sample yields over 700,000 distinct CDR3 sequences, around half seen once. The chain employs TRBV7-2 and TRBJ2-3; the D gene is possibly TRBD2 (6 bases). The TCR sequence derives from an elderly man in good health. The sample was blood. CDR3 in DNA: TGTGCCAGCAGTTCTAGCGTATCGGGGACGCAGTATTTT. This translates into CASSSSVSGTQYF.